This TCR beta chain was observed in a study of shared clonotypes between healthy human individuals. The study's findings and limits: Generation probabilities of non-shared clonotypes were lower (relative to those shared by all four donors).

Assay: immunoSEQ multiplex PCR; the TCRdb copy retains only in-frame clones and omits some. The sample lists about 2 million clones, about 95% seen once, with roughly 1% in the top ten. CD8 cells regarded as naive lacked CD45RO, were positively chosen for CCR7, and omitted terminally differentiated effector memory CD45RA+ cells. Donors comprised only Caucasian adults living in Nashville, Tennessee. The V end was cut by 3 bases, the J end by 6 bases, with 5 bases between. From germline, CDR1 is LNHDA and CDR2 SQIVND (reference sequence). The CDR3 extends over 12 amino acids. A word on this clone: Its antigen is unidentified.

Material: naive CD8+ T cells sorted from blood. The clonotype comes from a man in his late teens or twenties in good health. The chain is built from TRBV19 and TRBJ2-2; D remains unclear. The CDR3 protein is CASSIWAGELFF. The DNA of the CDR3 is TGTGCCAGTAGTATTTGGGCCGGGGAGCTGTTTTTT.